This T cell receptor (beta chain) was obtained from a study of identical twins. Broader study findings: Recombination models fit unrelated individuals' TCR alpha sharing but underestimated twins'.

A few counts support this clonotype. Its antigen is still unknown. Healthy Caucasian individuals made up all the donors. V lost 1 base, J lost 0 bases, and 6 bases lay in between. Germline assignment: CDR1 MNHNS and CDR2 SASEGT. The CDR3 runs to 14 residues. Each CDR3 protein is one row after TCRdb ran MiXCR on the 5' RACE reads. The sample consists of 750,000 to 950,000 distinct CDR3 sequences, about 12% of them appearing once. The same data also went into a second study, on yellow fever vaccine responses in identical twins.

Sequenced input: PBMCs. This chain joins TRBV6-1 and TRBJ1-1; no definite D call. The sequence was obtained from a woman aged 18-35 years in good health. CDR3 sequence (DNA): TGTGCCAGCAGTGAAGATATCCTGAACACTGAAGCTTTCTTT. This encodes CASSEDILNTEAFF.